The rows below give T cell receptor beta chains drawn from one sample of a study of blood T cell repertoires in COVID-19. The protocol was immunoSEQ multiplex PCR, while the TCRdb copy is restricted to in-frame clones and leaves out a portion. The sample includes fewer than 350,000 clones, 86% seen only once; the top ten take around 4.5%. Sequencing was performed on PBMCs or T cells enriched from blood (not recorded which). The receptors derive from a woman between 40 and 50 years old with acute COVID-19. Each CDR3 is given with its conserved first and last residue. A D gene is named only where the DNA matches it firmly. Rows give clone size only sometimes, using once, few, many, or a class for an expanded clone.

v_call	j_call	d_call	clone_size	cdr3_nt	cdr3_aa
TRBV23-1	TRBJ1-5	TRBD1	-	TGCGCCAGCACCAATACCCCAGGAGACAGGGGCAGCAATCAGCCCCAGCATTTT	CASTNTPGDRGSNQPQHF
TRBV11-2	TRBJ1-1	-	-	TGTGCCAGCAGCTTAGTAAATCCCGGTTACACTGAAGCTTTCTTT	CASSLVNPGYTEAFF
TRBV2	TRBJ1-5	-	-	TGTGCCAGCAGTGGAGATGGGGGGAGTCAGCCCCAGCATTTT	CASSGDGGSQPQHF
TRBV4-3	TRBJ2-7	-	few	TGCGCCAGCAGCGTTCGCGTTGGTTACGAGCAGTACTTC	CASSVRVGYEQYF
TRBV6-1	TRBJ2-6	TRBD1	-	TGTGCCAGCAGTGAATGGGGACAGGGTATCTCTGGGGCCAACGTCCTGACTTTC	CASSEWGQGISGANVLTF
TRBV7-9	TRBJ2-7	-	-	TGTGCCAGCAGTCAGGCCGGAAAGTACGAGCAGTACTTC	CASSQAGKYEQYF
TRBV10-3	TRBJ1-2	TRBD1	-	TGTGCCATCAGTGTGGGAGGACAGGGAAATGTGAGAGGCTACACCTTC	CAISVGGQGNVRGYTF
TRBV5-1	TRBJ2-7	TRBD2	-	TGCGCCAGCAGCTTACGGGGGGACCCTACCTACGAGCAGTACTTC	CASSLRGDPTYEQYF
TRBV29-1	TRBJ2-3	-	-	TGCGCGGAGAGCACAGATACGCAGTATTTT	CAESTDTQYF
TRBV5-6	TRBJ1-2	TRBD1	-	TGTGCCAGCAGCGAGGGACAGCCCTTCGGCTACACCTTC	CASSEGQPFGYTF
TRBV3-1/TRBV3-2	TRBJ2-7	TRBD2	-	TGTGCCAGCAGCCAAGTTACCGCGGGGGGGCAGTACTTC	CASSQVTAGGQYF
TRBV14	TRBJ1-6	-	-	TGTGCCAGCAGCCAAGTACGGGGAAATTCACCCCTCCACTTT	CASSQVRGNSPLHF
TRBV19	TRBJ1-3	-	-	TGTGCCAGTAGCCCCATTGAGGTTCCGAGCTCTGGAAACACCATATATTTT	CASSPIEVPSSGNTIYF
TRBV24-1	TRBJ1-5	TRBD1	-	TGTGCCACCAGTGATCGGGACAGAGGTCAGCCCCAGCATTTT	CATSDRDRGQPQHF
TRBV4-1	TRBJ2-7	-	-	TGCGCCAGCAGCCAAGATCTTGACAGAGCCACCTACGAGCAGTACTTC	CASSQDLDRATYEQYF
TRBV3-1/TRBV3-2	TRBJ1-2	-	-	TGTGCCAGCAGCCAAGATATGAACTCATATGGCTACACCTTC	CASSQDMNSYGYTF
TRBV19	TRBJ1-1	-	-	TGTGCCAGACTCAGGGGTAACGTGAACACTGAAGCTTTCTTT	CARLRGNVNTEAFF
TRBV6-5	TRBJ2-7	TRBD1	-	TGTGCCAGCAGTTACAGGGACAGCGGAACCTACGAGCAGTACTTC	CASSYRDSGTYEQYF
TRBV14	TRBJ1-6	TRBD1	-	TGTGCCAGCAGCCAATCATCGGGACAGGGGCATTGGCAAAATTCACCCCTCCACTTT	CASSQSSGQGHWQNSPLHF
TRBV11-3	TRBJ2-1	TRBD2	-	TGTGCCAGCAGCCCGAGACTAGCGGGAGGGCCGGGTGAGCAGTTCTTC	CASSPRLAGGPGEQFF
TRBV4-2	TRBJ1-2	-	-	TGTGCCAGCAGCCAAGATAATGGAGGAGGTGGGTATGGCTACACCTTC	CASSQDNGGGGYGYTF
TRBV7-2	TRBJ2-1	TRBD2	-	TGTGCCAGCAGCTCGGGACTAGCGGGGGGGCGTTCCTACAATGAGCAGTTCTTC	CASSSGLAGGRSYNEQFF
TRBV7-6	TRBJ1-4	-	-	TGTGCCAGCAGCCACAGGGTCCCCGAAAAACTGTTTTTT	CASSHRVPEKLFF
TRBV9	TRBJ1-3	-	-	TGTGCCAGCAGCGTAGGGTCGGGCTCTGGAAACACCATATATTTT	CASSVGSGSGNTIYF
TRBV4-3	TRBJ2-3	TRBD2	-	TGCGCCAGCAGCCCTCTAGCGGGAGGGGATTCTAGCACAGATACGCAGTATTTT	CASSPLAGGDSSTDTQYF
TRBV5-1	TRBJ1-4	-	-	TGCGCCAGCAGACTCTCGGGAGGAACTAATGAAAAACTGTTTTTT	CASRLSGGTNEKLFF
TRBV27	TRBJ2-7	-	-	TGTGCCAGCAGTTCGAGCTCCTACGAGCAGTACTTC	CASSSSSYEQYF
TRBV7-6	TRBJ1-1	TRBD1	-	TGTGCCAGCAGCTTAGAGACAGGGGTTTCTGAAGCTTTCTTT	CASSLETGVSEAFF
TRBV3-1/TRBV3-2	TRBJ2-2	TRBD2	-	TGTGCCAGCAGCCTCAGTCTTGGGGCTAGCGGGAACACCGGGGAGCTGTTTTTT	CASSLSLGASGNTGELFF
TRBV5-4	TRBJ1-2	TRBD1	few	TGTGCCAGCAGGATGACAGGGGGCGGCTATGGCTACACCTTC	CASRMTGGGYGYTF
TRBV12-5	TRBJ1-1	TRBD1	-	TGTGCTAGTGGTCCCTCTTACGGGACAGGGATGAACACTGAAGCTTTCTTT	CASGPSYGTGMNTEAFF
TRBV27	TRBJ2-3	-	once	TGTGCCAGCAGTCATGCGGGGACAGATACGCAGTATTTT	CASSHAGTDTQYF
TRBV7-3	TRBJ2-7	-	-	TGTGCCAGCAGCTTAGCAGGGGACTACGAGCAGTACTTC	CASSLAGDYEQYF
TRBV27	TRBJ1-5	TRBD1	-	TGTGCCAGCAGAAGACAGGGGGGTCAGCCCCAGCATTTT	CASRRQGGQPQHF
TRBV28	TRBJ1-2	-	-	TGTGCCAGCAGTTTAATTGGCACGCAGTATCTCGGCTACACCTTC	CASSLIGTQYLGYTF
TRBV18	TRBJ2-5	-	once	TGTGCCAGCTCACCACTGGCCTCGGAGACCCAGTACTTC	CASSPLASETQYF
TRBV3-1/TRBV3-2	TRBJ1-2	TRBD1	-	TGTGCCAGCAGCCCGCGGACAGGGCGATATGGCTACACCTTC	CASSPRTGRYGYTF
TRBV7-8	TRBJ2-7	-	-	TGTGCCAGCAGCCCTTCATACAGGGAAGGATCCTACGAGCAGTACTTC	CASSPSYREGSYEQYF
TRBV27	TRBJ1-6	TRBD1	few	TGTGCCAGCAACATACAGGGGCCTAATTCACCCCTCCACTTT	CASNIQGPNSPLHF
TRBV4-2	TRBJ1-2	TRBD1	-	TGTGCCAGCAGCCAAGGAAGGGGGCCTATCTATGGCTACACCTTC	CASSQGRGPIYGYTF
TRBV7-3	TRBJ1-1	-	-	TGTGCCAGCAGCTCCCACGGGGGTCCGAACACTGAAGCTTTCTTT	CASSSHGGPNTEAFF
TRBV28	TRBJ2-1	-	-	TGTGCCAGCAGCCCAGCGGCCCTGGGGGGTTATGAGCAGTTCTTC	CASSPAALGGYEQFF
TRBV7-9	TRBJ2-7	TRBD1	-	TGTGCCAGCAGCTTAGTCACCGTACCGGGACAGGGGTTATACGAGCAGTACTTC	CASSLVTVPGQGLYEQYF
TRBV7-2	TRBJ1-5	TRBD1	once	TGTGCCAGCAGCTTAGGAAGACAGGGGAGCCAGCCCCAGCATTTT	CASSLGRQGSQPQHF
TRBV5-1	TRBJ2-1	TRBD1	-	TGCGCCAGCAGCACGGACAGGGGGCTTGGCAATGAGCAGTTCTTC	CASSTDRGLGNEQFF
TRBV6-2/TRBV6-3	TRBJ2-3	TRBD2	-	TGTGCCAGCAGTTACTCGTTTAGCGGGGAAGGAGATACGCAGTATTTT	CASSYSFSGEGDTQYF
TRBV9	TRBJ1-2	TRBD1	-	TGTGCCAGCACCTTTACGGGACAGCTCTATGGCTACACCTTC	CASTFTGQLYGYTF
TRBV28	TRBJ1-5	-	-	TGTGCCAGCAGCCTTCGGGGATTGGGTCAGCCCCAGCATTTT	CASSLRGLGQPQHF
TRBV9	TRBJ2-6	TRBD1	-	TGTGCCAGCAGCGCTTTACAGGGGGCAATCTCTGGGGCCAACGTCCTGACTTTC	CASSALQGAISGANVLTF
TRBV5-1	TRBJ1-4	TRBD1	-	TGCGCCAGCAGCTTGGGGACAGGAGGTATCATCGGTACTAATGAAAAACTGTTTTTT	CASSLGTGGIIGTNEKLFF
TRBV4-1	TRBJ1-3	TRBD1	once	TGCGCCAGCAGCTACAGCCGGGACAGGGGAACAGGGGATGGAAACACCATATATTTT	CASSYSRDRGTGDGNTIYF
TRBV7-3	TRBJ2-3	-	-	TGTGCCAGCAGCCTATCTCCAGGTCCAGATACGCAGTATTTT	CASSLSPGPDTQYF
TRBV2	TRBJ2-3	TRBD1	-	TGTGCCAGCAGCCTAGGGACAGGGGGGCCGGATACGCAGTATTTT	CASSLGTGGPDTQYF
TRBV4-2	TRBJ2-3	TRBD2	-	TGTGCCAGCAGCCAAGACGCTAGCGGGGGTGCAGATACGCAGTATTTT	CASSQDASGGADTQYF
TRBV18	TRBJ2-2	TRBD1	-	TGTGCCAGCTCACCAATGGACAGGGGCGTTTCCGGGGAGCTGTTTTTT	CASSPMDRGVSGELFF
TRBV12-3/TRBV12-4	TRBJ1-2	TRBD1	-	TGTGCCAGCAGTCCGGACAGGGCTGGAGGCTACACCTTC	CASSPDRAGGYTF
TRBV19	TRBJ1-2	TRBD1	few	TGTGCCAGTAGTACCTACTCCCTACCGGGACAGAACTATGGCTACACCTTC	CASSTYSLPGQNYGYTF